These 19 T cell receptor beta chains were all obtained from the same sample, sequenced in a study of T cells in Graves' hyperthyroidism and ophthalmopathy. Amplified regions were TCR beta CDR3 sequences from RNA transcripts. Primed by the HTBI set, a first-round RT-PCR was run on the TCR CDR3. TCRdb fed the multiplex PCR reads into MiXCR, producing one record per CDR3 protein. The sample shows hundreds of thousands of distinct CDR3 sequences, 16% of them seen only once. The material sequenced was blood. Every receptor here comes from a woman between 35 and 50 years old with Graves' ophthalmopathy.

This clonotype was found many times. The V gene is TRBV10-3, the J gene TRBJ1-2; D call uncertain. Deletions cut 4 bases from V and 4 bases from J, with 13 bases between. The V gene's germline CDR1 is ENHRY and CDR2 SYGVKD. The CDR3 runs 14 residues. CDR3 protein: CAISVEGSGYGYTF. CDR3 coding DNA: TGTGCCATCAGTGTTGAGGGAAGCGGCTATGGCTACACCTTC.

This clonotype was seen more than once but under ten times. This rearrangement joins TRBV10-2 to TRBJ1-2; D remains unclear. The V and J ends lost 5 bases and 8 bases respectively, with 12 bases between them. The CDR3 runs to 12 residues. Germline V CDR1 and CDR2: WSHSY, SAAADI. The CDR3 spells CASSSREGGYTF. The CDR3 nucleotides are TGCGCCAGCAGTAGTAGGGAAGGCGGCTACACCTTC.

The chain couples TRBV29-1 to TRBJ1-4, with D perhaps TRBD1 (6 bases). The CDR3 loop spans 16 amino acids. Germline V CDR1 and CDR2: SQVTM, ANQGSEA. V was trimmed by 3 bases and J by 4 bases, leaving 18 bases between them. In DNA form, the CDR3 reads TGCAGCGTTGAGGACAGCACCCCGGGCCTTAATGAAAAACTGTTTTTT. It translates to CSVEDSTPGLNEKLFF.

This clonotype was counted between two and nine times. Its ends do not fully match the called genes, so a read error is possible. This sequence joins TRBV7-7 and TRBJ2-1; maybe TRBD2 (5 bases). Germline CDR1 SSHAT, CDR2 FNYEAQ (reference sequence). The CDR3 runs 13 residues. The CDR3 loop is CASSLARSGEQFF. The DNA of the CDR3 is TGTGCTAGCAGCTTAGCGCGTTCCGGTGAGCAGTTCTTC.

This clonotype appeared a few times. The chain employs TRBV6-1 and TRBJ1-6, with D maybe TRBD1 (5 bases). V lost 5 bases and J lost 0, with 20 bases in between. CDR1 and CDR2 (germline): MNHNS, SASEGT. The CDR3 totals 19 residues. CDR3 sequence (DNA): TGTGCCAGCAGTTTCAGTCCGGGGCCCTTGAGCTCCTATAATTCACCCCTCCACTTT. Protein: CASSFSPGPLSSYNSPLHF.

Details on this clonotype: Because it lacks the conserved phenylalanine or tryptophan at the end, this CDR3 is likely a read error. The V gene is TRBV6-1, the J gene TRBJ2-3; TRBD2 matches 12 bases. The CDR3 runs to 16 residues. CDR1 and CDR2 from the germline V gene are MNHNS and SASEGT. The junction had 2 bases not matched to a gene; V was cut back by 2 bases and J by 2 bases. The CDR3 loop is CASSELAGGLTDTQYC. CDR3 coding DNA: TGTGCCAGCAGTGAACTAGCGGGAGGGCTCACAGATACGCAGTATTGT.

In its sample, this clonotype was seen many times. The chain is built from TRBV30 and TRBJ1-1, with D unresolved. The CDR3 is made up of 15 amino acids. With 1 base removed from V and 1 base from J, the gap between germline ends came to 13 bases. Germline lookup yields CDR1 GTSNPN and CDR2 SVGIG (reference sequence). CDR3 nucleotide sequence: TGTGCCTGGAGTGAGGCCAGGATGGGGAACACTGAAGCTTTCTTT. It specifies CAWSEARMGNTEAFF. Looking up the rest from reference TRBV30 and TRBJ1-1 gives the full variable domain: SQTIHQWPATLVQPVGSPLSLECTVEGTSNPNLYWYRQAAGRGLQLLFYSVGIGQISSEVPQNLSASRPQDRQFILSSKKLLLSDSGFYLCAWSEARMGNTEAFFGQGTRLTVV.

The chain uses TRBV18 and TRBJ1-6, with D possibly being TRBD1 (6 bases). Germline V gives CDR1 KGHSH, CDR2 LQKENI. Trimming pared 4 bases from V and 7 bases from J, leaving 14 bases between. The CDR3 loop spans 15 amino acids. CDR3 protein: CASSLSTGGNSPLHF. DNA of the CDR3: TGTGCCAGCTCACTCTCGACGGGGGGCAATTCACCCCTCCACTTT. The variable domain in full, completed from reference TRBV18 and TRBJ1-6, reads NAGVMQNPRHLVRRRGQEARLRCSPMKGHSHVYWYRQLPEEGLKFMVYLQKENIIDESGMPKERFSAEFPKEGPSILRIQQVVRGDSAAYFCASSLSTGGNSPLHFGNGTRLTVT.

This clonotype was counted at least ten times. CDR3 DNA sequence: TGTGCCAGCAGTTCGGATTGGAGGAACACCGGGGAGCTGTTTTTT. The encoded protein is CASSSDWRNTGELFF. The chain carries TRBV28 and TRBJ2-2; no clear D. Germline assignment: CDR1 MDHEN and CDR2 SYDVKM. V was shortened by 4 bases and J by 1 base, with 10 bases between the two germline ends. This CDR3 region has 15 residues.

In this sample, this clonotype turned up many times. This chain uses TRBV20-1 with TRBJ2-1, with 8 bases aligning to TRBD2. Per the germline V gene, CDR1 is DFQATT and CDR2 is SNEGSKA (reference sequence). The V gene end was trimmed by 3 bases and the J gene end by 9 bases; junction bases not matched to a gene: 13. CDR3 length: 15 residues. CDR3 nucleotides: TGCAGTGCTAGGGGTTCTCCAGCGGGAGTCCCTGAGCAGTTCTTC. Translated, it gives CSARGSPAGVPEQFF.

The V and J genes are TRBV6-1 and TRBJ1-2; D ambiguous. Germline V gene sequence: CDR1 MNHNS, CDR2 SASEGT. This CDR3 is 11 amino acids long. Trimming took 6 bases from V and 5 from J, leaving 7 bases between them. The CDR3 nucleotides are TGTGCCAGCAGGGGTCCATATGGCTACACCTTC. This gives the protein CASRGPYGYTF.

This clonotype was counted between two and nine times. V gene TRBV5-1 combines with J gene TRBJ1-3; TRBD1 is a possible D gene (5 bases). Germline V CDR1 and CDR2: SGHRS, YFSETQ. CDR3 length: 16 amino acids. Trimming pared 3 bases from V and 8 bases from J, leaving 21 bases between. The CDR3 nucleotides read TGCGCCAGCAGCTCCGATGGGACCTACCAGCGGCACACCATATATTTT. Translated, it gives CASSSDGTYQRHTIYF.

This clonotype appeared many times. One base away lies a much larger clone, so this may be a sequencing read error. The CDR3 DNA reads TGTGCCAGCAGCCCCGGGACAGGGGACACTGAAGCTTTCTTT. Its translation is CASSPGTGDTEAFF. The chain links TRBV2 to TRBJ1-1; 10 bases are a match to TRBD1. This CDR3 comprises 14 residues. With 6 bases clipped from V and 3 bases from J, the junction kept 4 bases outside the gene matches. CDR1 and CDR2 (germline): SNHLY, FYNNEI.

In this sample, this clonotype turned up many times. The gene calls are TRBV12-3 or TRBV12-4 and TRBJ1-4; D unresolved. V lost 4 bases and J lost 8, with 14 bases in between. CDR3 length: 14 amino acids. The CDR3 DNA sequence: TGTGCCAGCAGTTGGGGTCCGTGGAGCGAAAAACTGTTTTTT. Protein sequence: CASSWGPWSEKLFF.

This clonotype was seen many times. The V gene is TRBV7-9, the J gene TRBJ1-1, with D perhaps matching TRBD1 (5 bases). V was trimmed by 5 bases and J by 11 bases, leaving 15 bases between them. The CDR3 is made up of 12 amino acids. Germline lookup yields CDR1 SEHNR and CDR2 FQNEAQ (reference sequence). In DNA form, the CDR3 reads TGTGCCAGCAGCCCCAGGGATATCGGGGCTTTCTTT. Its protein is CASSPRDIGAFF.

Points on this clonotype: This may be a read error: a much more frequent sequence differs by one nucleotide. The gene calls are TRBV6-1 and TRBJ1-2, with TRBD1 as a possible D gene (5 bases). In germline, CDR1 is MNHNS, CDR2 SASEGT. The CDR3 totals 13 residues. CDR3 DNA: TGTGCCAGCAGTCCCCGGGGGACCTATAGCTACACCTTC. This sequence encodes CASSPRGTYSYTF.

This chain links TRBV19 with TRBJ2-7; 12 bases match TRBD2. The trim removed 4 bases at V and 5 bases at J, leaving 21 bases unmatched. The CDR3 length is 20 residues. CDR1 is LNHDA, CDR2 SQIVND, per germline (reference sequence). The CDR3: CASSKSKTSGSRSFGDEQYF. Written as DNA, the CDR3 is TGTGCCAGTAGTAAGTCGAAGACTAGCGGGAGCCGGTCGTTTGGGGACGAGCAGTACTTC.

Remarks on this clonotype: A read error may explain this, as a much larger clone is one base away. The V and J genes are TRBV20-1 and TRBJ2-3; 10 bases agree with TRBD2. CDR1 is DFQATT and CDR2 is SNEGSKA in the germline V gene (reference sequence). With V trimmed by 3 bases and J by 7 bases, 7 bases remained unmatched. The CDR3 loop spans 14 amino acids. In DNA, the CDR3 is TGCAGTGCTAGCAAGCGGGAGGGCGCGTATACGCAGTATTTT. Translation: CSASKREGAYTQYF.

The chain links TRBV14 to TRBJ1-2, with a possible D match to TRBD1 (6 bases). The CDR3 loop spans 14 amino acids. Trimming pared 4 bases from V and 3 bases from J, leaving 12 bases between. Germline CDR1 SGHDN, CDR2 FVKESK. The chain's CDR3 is CASSPTGQYYGYTF. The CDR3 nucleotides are TGTGCCAGCAGCCCAACCGGACAGTACTATGGCTACACCTTC.